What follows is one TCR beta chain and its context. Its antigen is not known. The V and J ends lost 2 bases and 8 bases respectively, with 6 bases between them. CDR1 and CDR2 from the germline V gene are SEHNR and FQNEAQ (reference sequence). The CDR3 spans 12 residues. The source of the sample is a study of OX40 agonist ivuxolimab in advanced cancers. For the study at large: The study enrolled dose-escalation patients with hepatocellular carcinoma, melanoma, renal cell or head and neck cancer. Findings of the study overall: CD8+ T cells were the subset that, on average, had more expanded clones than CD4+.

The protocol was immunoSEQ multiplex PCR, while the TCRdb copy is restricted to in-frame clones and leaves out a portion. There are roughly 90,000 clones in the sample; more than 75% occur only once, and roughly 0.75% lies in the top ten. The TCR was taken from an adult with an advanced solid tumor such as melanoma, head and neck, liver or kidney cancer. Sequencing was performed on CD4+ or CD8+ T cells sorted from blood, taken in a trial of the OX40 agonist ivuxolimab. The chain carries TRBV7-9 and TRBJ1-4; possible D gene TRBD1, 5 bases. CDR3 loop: CASSLWDEKLFF. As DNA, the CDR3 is TGTGCCAGCAGCTTATGGGACGAAAAACTGTTTTTT.